This is a list of T cell receptor beta chains from one sample in a study of TIL therapy for anti-PD-1-resistant metastatic lung cancer. Clones were read by immunoSEQ multiplex PCR, and TCRdb kept only the in-frame ones, dropping some. Seen here are some 90,000 clones, about 71% observed once, and the top ten hold around 9.9%. Here the sequenced sample was tumor tissue, taken at baseline. Every receptor here comes from a person between 25 and 79 years old with non-small cell lung cancer. The CDR3 runs from the conserved cysteine through the conserved F or W. Each record gives: V gene, J gene, CDR3 protein.

v_call: TRBV28
j_call: TRBJ1-4
cdr3_aa: CASSSTGTGREKLFF

v_call: TRBV6-6
j_call: TRBJ2-3
cdr3_aa: CASAGPGGGLDTQYF

v_call: TRBV29-1
j_call: TRBJ1-2
cdr3_aa: CSAFYGGEYTF

v_call: TRBV28
j_call: TRBJ1-5
cdr3_aa: CASGSSNQPQHF

v_call: TRBV5-8
j_call: TRBJ2-1
cdr3_aa: CASSSIREQFF

v_call: TRBV6-2/TRBV6-3
j_call: TRBJ1-5
cdr3_aa: CASSSDRSNQPQHF

v_call: TRBV19
j_call: TRBJ1-5
cdr3_aa: CASRTTGFQPQHF

v_call: TRBV7-9
j_call: TRBJ1-1
cdr3_aa: CASSPGLQYLNEAFF

v_call: TRBV30
j_call: TRBJ1-1
cdr3_aa: CAWSGELLGTEAFF

v_call: TRBV5-1
j_call: TRBJ2-1
cdr3_aa: CASGDRNEQFF

v_call: TRBV3-1/TRBV3-2
j_call: TRBJ1-6
cdr3_aa: CASSPDRGNSPLHF

v_call: TRBV7-3
j_call: TRBJ2-1
cdr3_aa: CASSLKEYYEQFF

v_call: TRBV27
j_call: TRBJ2-2
cdr3_aa: CASTAGTGWNTGELFF

v_call: TRBV7-6
j_call: TRBJ1-2
cdr3_aa: CASSLGRTGGEYGYTF

v_call: TRBV6-2/TRBV6-3
j_call: TRBJ2-1
cdr3_aa: CASSYSRGLQFF

v_call: TRBV28
j_call: TRBJ1-4
cdr3_aa: CASSLPGDEKLFF

v_call: TRBV5-1
j_call: TRBJ1-4
cdr3_aa: CASSLESNEKLFF

v_call: TRBV6-5
j_call: TRBJ2-1
cdr3_aa: CASTSGGGLRDEQFF

v_call: TRBV12-3/TRBV12-4
j_call: TRBJ1-5
cdr3_aa: CASRLTGNQLQHF

v_call: TRBV24-1
j_call: TRBJ2-7
cdr3_aa: CATSDPTGTGLYEQYF

v_call: TRBV14
j_call: TRBJ1-6
cdr3_aa: CASSLGLTNSPLHF

v_call: TRBV29-1
j_call: TRBJ2-2
cdr3_aa: CSARVTGELFF

v_call: TRBV19
j_call: TRBJ2-3
cdr3_aa: CASSDWDREGGDTQYF

v_call: TRBV19
j_call: TRBJ1-4
cdr3_aa: CASSMERGGGKLFF

v_call: TRBV6-6
j_call: TRBJ2-1
cdr3_aa: CASSFRTGSGYNEQFF

v_call: TRBV29-1
j_call: TRBJ1-2
cdr3_aa: CSVGGVNGYTF